A single sample gave rise to the 29 T cell receptor beta chains below, sequenced in a study of blood T cell repertoires in COVID-19 (TCRdb year 2020). The library was made by the immunoSEQ multiplex PCR assay. Drawn from immuneACCESS, this table holds only the in-frame rearrangements with V and J called that TCRdb kept. Clones are partly lost; checked studies trace under half to an unresolved V gene and leave the rest unexplained. For this sample the table gives 210,000 or so clones, of which around 88% were detected only once. Of the sample, around 1.4% is held by the ten largest clones. The material sequenced was peripheral blood. These receptors were obtained from a man younger than 35 with active or convalescent COVID-19.

There are a few counts of this clone. The chain carries TRBV5-1 and TRBJ2-2; no definite D call. V was clipped by 1 base and J by 5 bases, with 6 bases between them. Germline V gene data show CDR1 as SGHRS and CDR2 as YFSETQ. CDR3 size: 13 residues. The CDR3 region has the DNA TGCGCCAGCAGCTTGAGCAAGACCGGGGAGCTGTTTTTT. This sequence encodes CASSLSKTGELFF.

With regard to this clone: One end of the junction is discordant with germline, which a read error may explain. The chain recombines TRBV7-7 with TRBJ2-2; 8 bases line up with TRBD1. The length of the CDR3 is 14 residues. Germline V CDR1 and CDR2: SSHAT, FNYEAQ (reference sequence). The CDR3 bases are TGTGCTAGCAGCCCTGACAGGGGACTGGGGGAGCTGTTTTTT. Protein sequence: CASSPDRGLGELFF.

This chain links TRBV12-3 or TRBV12-4 with TRBJ1-2; D remains ambiguous. V lost 3 bases and J lost 6, with 8 bases in between. The CDR3 totals 12 residues. CDR3 amino acids: CASSFLIDGYTF. The CDR3 nucleotides are TGTGCCAGCAGTTTCCTAATCGATGGCTACACCTTC.

CDR3 amino acids: CASSLRTGYYEQYF. The CDR3, as DNA: TGTGCCAGCAGCTTAAGGACTGGATACTACGAGCAGTACTTC. This chain connects TRBV5-6 to TRBJ2-7; a possible D gene is TRBD2 (5 bases). Germline V lookup: CDR1 SGHDT, CDR2 YYEEEE. The CDR3 is 14 amino acids. V gave up 2 bases and J gave up 3 bases, with 12 bases separating them.

The J gene is TRBJ1-1, the V gene TRBV29-1, with D perhaps matching TRBD1 (5 bases). Trimming removed 5 bases at V and 8 bases at J, with 9 bases between. The CDR3 contains 10 residues. CDR1 SQVTM and CDR2 ANQGSEA come from the germline V gene. The CDR3 coding sequence is TGCAGCGTTCTGACAGCAGAAGCTTTCTTT. Translating it yields CSVLTAEAFF.

The rearrangement links TRBV29-1 to TRBJ2-7; 9 positions agree with TRBD2. The CDR3 is made up of 15 amino acids. Trimming removed 1 base from V and 4 bases from J; junction bases left unmatched: 8. In germline, CDR1 is SQVTM, CDR2 ANQGSEA. CDR3 bases: TGCAGCGTTGAAGTTCCGGGGAGCGGGAGGTACGAGCAGTACTTC. Amino acids: CSVEVPGSGRYEQYF.

The rearrangement uses TRBV30 and TRBJ1-5; TRBD1 is a possible D gene (6 bases). CDR1 and CDR2 (germline): GTSNPN, SVGIG (reference sequence). The CDR3 contains 14 residues. V dropped 5 bases and J dropped 6 bases, with 17 bases sitting between them. This CDR3 is CAWPQGNQGQPQHF. CDR3 nucleotide sequence: TGTGCCTGGCCACAGGGCAATCAGGGTCAGCCCCAGCATTTT.

The DNA of the CDR3 is TGCGCCAGCAGCCACCCACCGGACAGGGGCAATCAGCCCCAGCATTTT. Translated: CASSHPPDRGNQPQHF. This rearrangement joins TRBV4-1 to TRBJ1-5; 8 bases fit TRBD1. V lost 3 bases and J lost 2; bases outside the gene matches: 6. The CDR3 loop spans 16 amino acids. Per germline, CDR1 MGHRA and CDR2 YSYEKL.

The chain joins TRBV4-3 to TRBJ2-4, with 9 positions matching TRBD2. The CDR3 spans 17 residues. The germline gives CDR1 LGHNA, CDR2 YSLEER. Trimming took 1 base from V and 2 from J; bases not matched to a gene: 6. CDR3 nucleotide sequence: TGCGCCAGCAGCCAAGCACATAGCGGGAGCTCCAAAAACATTCAGTACTTC. Translation: CASSQAHSGSSKNIQYF.

This sequence joins TRBV4-3 and TRBJ2-7; possibly TRBD1 for D (5 bases). The CDR3 is 14 residues long. Trimming shortened V by 0 bases and J by 5 bases, and 11 bases separated the two germline ends. CDR1 and CDR2 (germline): LGHNA, YSLEER. The CDR3 reads CASSQDLRGHEQYF. The CDR3 coding sequence is TGCGCCAGCAGCCAAGATCTTAGGGGCCACGAGCAGTACTTC.

The rearrangement joins TRBV6-5 to TRBJ1-2; perhaps TRBD1 as D (5 bases). In germline, CDR1 is MNHEY, CDR2 SVGAGI. The CDR3 sequence is 15 residues long. V dropped 6 bases and J dropped 1 base, with 15 bases sitting between them. In DNA, the CDR3 is TGTGCCAGCAGCTCGTTGTCGGGGGTTAACTATGGCTACACCTTC. Translating it yields CASSSLSGVNYGYTF.

V is TRBV12-3 or TRBV12-4 and J is TRBJ1-5; maybe TRBD1 (5 bases). V gave up 0 bases and J gave up 10 bases, with 10 bases separating them. This CDR3 region has 13 residues. As DNA, the CDR3 is TGTGCCAGCAGTTTAGCGCTCGGGGGACCCCAGCATTTT. Its protein is CASSLALGGPQHF.

V is TRBV3-1 (or the pseudogene TRBV3-2) and J is TRBJ2-1, with TRBD2 as a possible D gene (5 bases). The CDR3 sequence is 17 residues long. Germline V gene sequence: CDR1 LGHDT, CDR2 YNNKEL (reference sequence). Trimming removed 4 bases at V and 8 bases at J, with 24 bases between. The CDR3 DNA reads as TGTGCCAGCAGCCCCGCCAGAACTAGTATCATTCCCCATGAGCAGTTCTTC. Its protein is CASSPARTSIIPHEQFF.

This clone has a handful of counts. This chain joins TRBV19 and TRBJ2-7; no clear D gene. V was shortened by 8 bases and J by 1 base, with 15 bases between the two germline ends. In germline, CDR1 is LNHDA, CDR2 SQIVND (reference sequence). CDR3 length: 14 residues. Written as DNA, the CDR3 is TGTGCCAGTTCAAACCTCGGGTCTTCCTACGAGCAGTACTTC. Its translation: CASSNLGSSYEQYF.

This sequence joins TRBV6-5 and TRBJ2-7; TRBD2 aligns across 8 bases. Per germline, CDR1 MNHEY and CDR2 SVGAGI. J was trimmed by 1 base and V by 4 bases; bases with no gene match: 6. The CDR3 consists of 15 residues. CDR3 sequence (DNA): TGTGCCAGCAGTTCTCCGGCGGGAGGTTCCTACGAGCAGTACTTC. Its translation is CASSSPAGGSYEQYF.

Concerning this clone: This sample includes further DNA sequences coding for the same CDR3. The V call is TRBV5-1, the J call TRBJ1-1; the match to TRBD1 covers 9 bases. The CDR3 has 14 amino acids. Trimming removed 4 bases from V and 4 bases from J; junction bases left unmatched: 5. Germline-derived CDR1 and CDR2 are SGHRS and YFSETQ. CDR3 nucleotide sequence: TGCGCCAGCAGCACAGGACAGGGGCGCACTGAAGCTTTCTTT. Translation: CASSTGQGRTEAFF.

The J gene is TRBJ2-5, the V gene TRBV29-1; 7 bases are a match to TRBD1. Germline CDR1 and CDR2: SQVTM and ANQGSEA. The V gene end was trimmed by 2 bases and the J gene end by 1 base; junction bases not matched to a gene: 4. The CDR3 contains 14 residues. CDR3 DNA: TGCAGCGTTGAACCCTCAGGGGGCCAAGAGACCCAGTACTTC. It codes for CSVEPSGGQETQYF.

This clone has just a few counts. V gene TRBV29-1 combines with J gene TRBJ1-2; TRBD1 matches 8 bases. Unmatched junction bases numbered 5, after V lost 7 bases and J lost 7 bases. Germline CDR1 reads SQVTM; CDR2 reads ANQGSEA. The CDR3 sequence is 11 residues long. For the CDR3, the DNA is TGCAGCGCTCAGGGGGCCGGTGGCTACACCTTC. Residues: CSAQGAGGYTF.

The rearrangement uses TRBV10-3 and TRBJ1-2, with 11 bases that match TRBD1. The V segment lost 8 bases and the J segment 2 bases; nucleotides outside the gene matches: 4. This CDR3 comprises 14 residues. Germline CDR1 is ENHRY and CDR2 is SYGVKD. CDR3 DNA: TGTGCCATCCCCTGGACAGGGGGCAACTATGGCTACACCTTC. Translated, it gives CAIPWTGGNYGYTF.

This clone occurred once. The V call is TRBV4-3, the J call TRBJ2-3; tentatively, D is TRBD1 (5 bases). Per the germline V gene, CDR1 is LGHNA and CDR2 is YSLEER. CDR3 length: 14 residues. V was trimmed by 4 bases and J by 3 bases, leaving 11 bases between them. CDR3 sequence: CASSPRAQTDTQYF. DNA for the CDR3: TGCGCCAGCAGCCCCAGGGCGCAGACAGATACGCAGTATTTT.

The rearrangement links TRBV3-1 (or the pseudogene TRBV3-2) to TRBJ2-3, with 14 nucleotides matching TRBD2. The CDR3 has 14 residues. Trimming took 6 bases from V and 5 from J; bases not matched to a gene: 1. Germline assignment: CDR1 LGHDT and CDR2 YNNKEL (reference sequence). DNA of the CDR3: TGTGCCAGCAGGACTAGCGGGAGGGAAGATACGCAGTATTTT. Protein product: CASRTSGREDTQYF.

The V call is TRBV28, the J call TRBJ1-1, with D possibly TRBD1 on 5 matching bases. The CDR3 loop spans 16 amino acids. V gave up 6 bases and J gave up 0 bases, with 17 bases separating them. CDR1 and CDR2 (germline): MDHEN, SYDVKM. CDR3 sequence reads: CASSPAGGDMNTEAFF. In DNA form, the CDR3 reads TGTGCCAGCAGCCCCGCGGGGGGAGACATGAACACTGAAGCTTTCTTT.

This clone showed up just once. This chain uses TRBV19 with TRBJ2-7, with a possible D match to TRBD2 (5 bases). V lost 3 bases to trimming and J lost 6 bases, with 15 bases between them. CDR3 length: 14 amino acids. Per germline, CDR1 LNHDA and CDR2 SQIVND (reference sequence). Here the CDR3 DNA reads TGTGCCAGTAGTATTTCACGGGATCCCCTCGAGCAGTACTTC. Protein sequence: CASSISRDPLEQYF.

The chain is built from TRBV9 and TRBJ1-6; D is unclear. Trimming shortened V by 0 bases and J by 5 bases, and 6 bases separated the two germline ends. CDR3 length: 14 amino acids. The germline V gene has CDR1 SGDLS and CDR2 YYNGEE. The CDR3 is CASSVGPNNSPLHF. The CDR3 DNA reads TGTGCCAGCAGCGTAGGGCCCAATAATTCACCCCTCCACTTT.

The chain links TRBV28 to TRBJ1-2, with TRBD1 matching 9 bases. Germline V lookup: CDR1 MDHEN, CDR2 SYDVKM. Trimming at V came to 4 bases and at J to 8 bases, leaving 8 bases not matched to a gene. This CDR3 is built from 14 residues. Here the CDR3 DNA reads TGTGCCAGCAGTTCGGGACAGGGAAAATGGGGCTACACCTTC. It yields the protein CASSSGQGKWGYTF.

This chain's CDR3 is CASSEQDQETQYF. CDR3 nucleotide sequence: TGCGCCAGCAGCGAACAGGACCAAGAGACCCAGTACTTC. The chain uses TRBV5-1 and TRBJ2-5, with D possibly TRBD1 on 5 matching bases. Germline CDR1 is SGHRS and CDR2 is YFSETQ. CDR3 length equals 13 residues. V dropped 4 bases and J dropped 0 bases, with 7 bases sitting between them.

This chain connects TRBV7-2 to TRBJ1-4, with D perhaps TRBD1 (5 bases). The germline gives CDR1 SGHTA, CDR2 FQGNSA. The CDR3 spans 16 residues. V dropped 6 bases and J dropped 8 bases, with 22 bases sitting between them. CDR3 region: CASSRLGQMGREKLFF. In nucleotides, the CDR3 is TGTGCCAGCAGTAGACTAGGGCAGATGGGACGGGAAAAACTGTTTTTT.

The V gene is TRBV5-1, the J gene TRBJ2-1, with D perhaps TRBD2 (6 bases). Germline V lookup: CDR1 SGHRS, CDR2 YFSETQ. With 3 bases removed from V and 2 bases from J, the gap between germline ends came to 15 bases. The CDR3 covers 16 residues. In DNA, the CDR3 is TGCGCCAGCAGCTCATCTCCGGGAGCCGCCTACAATGAGCAGTTCTTC. This encodes CASSSSPGAAYNEQFF. The full variable domain, its missing parts supplied by reference TRBV5-1 and TRBJ2-1, is KAGVTQTPRYLIKTRGQQVTLSCSPISGHRSVSWYQQTPGQGLQFLFEYFSETQRNKGNFPGRFSGRQFSNSRSEMNVSTLELGDSALYLCASSSSPGAAYNEQFFGPGTRLTVL.

The chain employs TRBV19 and TRBJ2-3; 8 bases map to TRBD2. The CDR3 runs 17 residues. Looked up from germline, CDR1 is LNHDA and CDR2 is SQIVND (reference sequence). Losses at the gene ends were 7 bases for V and 0 bases for J; bases not matched to a gene: 12. CDR3 nucleotides: TGTGCCAGTATGGGGGGCGGGGGGCTACCTAGCACAGATACGCAGTATTTT. Amino acid sequence: CASMGGGGLPSTDTQYF.